These T cell receptor beta chains were read from a single sample in a study of T cell repertoires in cytomegalovirus infection. TCRdb reanalysed the reads using MiXCR and keeps one entry per CDR3 protein. In the table there are approximately 25,000 distinct CDR3 sequences, approximately 18% of which are singletons. Their antigens remain unidentified. Sequencing was performed on CD8+ T cells from cultured PBMCs, taken from culture after CMV antigen stimulation. These receptor sequences come from a human donor in good health (CMV status not recorded). Some clones in this sample may be carry-over from other donors' samples. The CDR3 runs from the conserved cysteine through the conserved F or W. Fields, in order: V gene, clone size, D gene, J gene, CDR3 DNA, CDR3 protein. A D gene is named only where the DNA matches it firmly. Clone size appears in some rows only: once, few, many, or a class for an expanded clone.

TRBV24-1,few,TRBD2,TRBJ2-1,TGTGCCACCAGTGATCCCGGCTCGCCAGCGGGAGGCTCCAATGAGCAGTTCTTC,CATSDPGSPAGGSNEQFF
TRBV6-1,many,TRBD2,TRBJ2-5,TGTGCCAGCAGTGAATCACTAGCGGGAGTCAGGGAGACCCAGTACTTC,CASSESLAGVRETQYF
TRBV7-9,few,-,TRBJ1-1,TGTGCCAGCAGCTATTTAGACAAAAACACTGAAGCTTTCTTT,CASSYLDKNTEAFF
TRBV9,-,-,TRBJ1-1,TGTGCCAGCGGTGGGGGAACTGAAGCTTTCTTT,CASGGGTEAFF
TRBV27,-,TRBD1,TRBJ2-7,TGTGCCAGCAGAGTCGGACAGGGGGCGCGGGAGCAGTACTTC,CASRVGQGAREQYF
TRBV11-2,many,-,TRBJ2-7,TGTGCCAGCAGCTTAGACAGGGTCACCCACGAGCAGTACTTC,CASSLDRVTHEQYF
TRBV6-1,few,-,TRBJ1-3,TGTGCCAGCAGTGACAGGATAGTTGGAAACACCATATATTTT,CASSDRIVGNTIYF
TRBV7-8,few,-,TRBJ2-1,TGTGCCAGCGGTTTTTTAGGGGGAGGCTCCTACAATGAGCAGTTCTTC,CASGFLGGGSYNEQFF
TRBV7-9,few,TRBD2,TRBJ2-1,TGTGCCAGCAGCAATCGGACTAGCGGGAGAAAGAATGAGCAGTTCTTC,CASSNRTSGRKNEQFF
TRBV20-1,-,-,TRBJ1-2,TGCAGTGCTATTCCGCCAGCTAACTATGGCTACACCTTC,CSAIPPANYGYTF
TRBV6-2/TRBV6-3,few,-,TRBJ1-5,TGTGCCAGCAGTATCTCGACAGATAGCAATCAGCCCCAGCATTTT,CASSISTDSNQPQHF
TRBV20-1,-,-,TRBJ2-1,TGCAGTGCTAGAGGATCATTCGGGAATGAGCAGTTCTTC,CSARGSFGNEQFF
TRBV12-3/TRBV12-4,-,TRBD2,TRBJ2-3,TGTGCCAGCAGTTTAATCGGACTAGCGGCTAGCACAGATACGCAGTATTTT,CASSLIGLAASTDTQYF
TRBV29-1,-,-,TRBJ1-2,TGCAGCGTTTATGGTCTCAGCACACACCGACAGAGTAACTATGGCTACACCTTC,CSVYGLSTHRQSNYGYTF
TRBV11-1,-,-,TRBJ2-4,TGTGCCAGCAGCTTAGGTGGTTGGTCAGGGGGACTAACAGGTGGGAACATTCAGTACTTC,CASSLGGWSGGLTGGNIQYF
TRBV7-3,few,TRBD1,TRBJ2-1,TGTGCCAGCAGCTCAGGGGGTGGAGTGAGCAATGAGCAGTTCTTC,CASSSGGGVSNEQFF
TRBV7-2,-,-,TRBJ2-7,TGTGCCAGCAGCGCTGGTGGGGGCTCCTACGAGCAGTACTTC,CASSAGGGSYEQYF
TRBV7-9,-,-,TRBJ2-2,TGTGCCAGCAGCCCCCCCGGGATAGGAACCGGGGAGCTGTTTTTT,CASSPPGIGTGELFF
TRBV6-4,-,-,TRBJ1-1,TGTGCCAGCTCGCCCCGTTCAGGGAACACTGAAGCTTTCTTT,CASSPRSGNTEAFF
TRBV7-2,-,TRBD1,TRBJ1-3,TGTGCCAGCAGCTTATCAGGGGGTGTTGGAAACACCATATATTTT,CASSLSGGVGNTIYF
TRBV7-9,many,TRBD1,TRBJ1-1,TGTGCCAGCAGCTTAGGACAGGGTACTGAAGCTTTCTTT,CASSLGQGTEAFF
TRBV7-9,-,TRBD1,TRBJ1-5,TGTGCCAGCAGTTCAGGGGGGCGCAATCAGCCCCAGCATTTT,CASSSGGRNQPQHF
TRBV20-1,-,-,TRBJ2-1,TGCAGTGCTCCGTCTATCCCCAGGAGCTCCTACAATGAGCAGTTCTTC,CSAPSIPRSSYNEQFF
TRBV27,few,TRBD1,TRBJ1-2,TGTGCCAGCAGTCCCCCAGGGGGCCTTGGCTACACCTTC,CASSPPGGLGYTF
TRBV6-1,once,TRBD2,TRBJ2-1,TGTGCCAGCAGTCGAACGGGACTAGAGGGCAATGAGCAGTTCTTC,CASSRTGLEGNEQFF
TRBV7-8,-,TRBD1,TRBJ2-5,TGTGCCAGCAGCCCCTGGACAGGGGGCGAAGAGACCCAGTACTTC,CASSPWTGGEETQYF
TRBV4-1,-,-,TRBJ1-6,TGTGCCAGCAGCCACGCTTCGGACGTGGACCTTAGCTCCTATAATTCACCCCTCCACTTT,CASSHASDVDLSSYNSPLHF
TRBV27,-,-,TRBJ1-2,TGTGCCAGCAGTTTCGCAGAGAACTATGGCTACACCTTC,CASSFAENYGYTF
TRBV11-2,few,-,TRBJ1-2,TGTGCCAGCAGTTCACTACAGGGTCCACCCCCGGATGGCTACACCTTC,CASSSLQGPPPDGYTF
TRBV29-1,-,TRBD1,TRBJ2-1,TGCAGCGTTGAAGGACAGGGTGAACCCCACTCCTACAATGAGCAGTTCTTC,CSVEGQGEPHSYNEQFF
TRBV7-2,-,-,TRBJ2-1,TGTGCCAGCAGCTTAGGGGTTGACATTCAGTTCTTC,CASSLGVDIQFF
TRBV12-3/TRBV12-4,-,TRBD2,TRBJ2-2,TGTGCCAGCAGTCCGGGGGACTACAACACCGGGGAGCTGTTTTTT,CASSPGDYNTGELFF
TRBV9,many,-,TRBJ2-7,TGTGCCAGCAGTGCCGGGGGGCTAGCGGTCGTATACGAGCAGTACTTC,CASSAGGLAVVYEQYF
TRBV7-9,few,-,TRBJ2-7,TGTGCCAGCAGCGCCACAGGGACCTACGAGCAGTACTTC,CASSATGTYEQYF
TRBV6-2/TRBV6-3,many,-,TRBJ1-5,TGTGCCAGCAGTTACTACACAGGCTACAATCAGCCCCAGCATTTT,CASSYYTGYNQPQHF
TRBV7-6,-,-,TRBJ2-7,TGTGCCAGCAGTCTGGAAGGGGTAGGGACTGCCTTCTACGAGCAGTACTTC,CASSLEGVGTAFYEQYF
TRBV12-5,few,-,TRBJ1-3,TGTGCTAGTGGGGGGGGTCCGGACGGACTACAACTCTCTGGAAACACCATATATTTT,CASGGGPDGLQLSGNTIYF
TRBV12-3/TRBV12-4,few,-,TRBJ2-7,TGTGCCAGCAGTTTAGGCCTAGCCTACGAGCAGTACTTC,CASSLGLAYEQYF
TRBV3-1,few,-,TRBJ2-2,TGTGCCAGCAGCCTCAACCTCGGCCCCACAGGGCCCGCGCACGGGGAGCTGTTTTTT,CASSLNLGPTGPAHGELFF
TRBV12-3/TRBV12-4,few,TRBD1,TRBJ2-1,TGTGCCAGCAGTTTGGGGACAGGGGGCGCCGAGAGATCCTACAATGAGCAGTTCTTC,CASSLGTGGAERSYNEQFF
TRBV7-9,-,-,TRBJ1-1,TGTGCCAGCAGCTTAAGGCGTGCGACCCGGGGGCGCACTGAAGCTTTCTTT,CASSLRRATRGRTEAFF
TRBV11-2,-,TRBD2,TRBJ2-1,TGTGCCAGCAAGCCGAGCGGGAAATACAATGAGCAGTTCTTC,CASKPSGKYNEQFF
TRBV11-2,few,-,TRBJ1-1,TGTGCCAGCAGCTCGACAGGTAGGACTGAAGCTTTCTTT,CASSSTGRTEAFF
TRBV4-2,few,-,TRBJ2-6,TGTGCCAGCAGCCAAGAGCATTCTTACTCCCGCTCTGGGGCCAACGTCCTGACTTTC,CASSQEHSYSRSGANVLTF
TRBV10-1,-,-,TRBJ1-1,TGCGCCAGCGCCGCCGACACGAACACTGAAGCTTTCTTT,CASAADTNTEAFF
TRBV29-1,once,-,TRBJ2-5,TGCAGCGTTCTTCCCCTCAGCCAAGAGACCCAGTACTTC,CSVLPLSQETQYF
TRBV7-8,-,-,TRBJ2-7,TGTGCCAGCAGCCCCACGCCGGGGTCCTACGAGCAGTACTTC,CASSPTPGSYEQYF
TRBV27,few,TRBD1,TRBJ1-2,TGTGCCAGCGGAGTCGGAAGGAGCCGGGACAGGGATCAGAACTATGGCTACACCTTC,CASGVGRSRDRDQNYGYTF
TRBV20-1,-,TRBD1,TRBJ1-2,TGCAGTGCTAGCGGGACAGGCGACTATGGCTACACCTTC,CSASGTGDYGYTF
TRBV7-2,few,-,TRBJ2-5,TGTGCCAGCAGCTTAGCTTGGGCGGGGAAGGAGACCCAGTACTTC,CASSLAWAGKETQYF
TRBV19,-,TRBD1,TRBJ2-7,TGTGCCAGTAGTATCGTTCGGGACAGGGTGGGCGAGCAGTACTTC,CASSIVRDRVGEQYF
TRBV7-8,-,-,TRBJ1-2,TGTGCCAGCAGCTCACTGGACGCCTCCTCGGGAGGCTACACCTTC,CASSSLDASSGGYTF
TRBV7-2,-,-,TRBJ1-1,TGTGCCAGCAGCTTAAGGGCCACTGAAGCTTTCTTT,CASSLRATEAFF
TRBV12-3/TRBV12-4,few,-,TRBJ1-2,TGTGCCAGCAGTCCAGGGAGGGCTAACTATGGCTACACCTTC,CASSPGRANYGYTF
TRBV20-1,few,-,TRBJ1-2,TGCAGTGCTTCGGGCTACACCTTC,CSASGYTF
TRBV7-2,-,-,TRBJ2-7,TGTGCCAGCAGCTTAGCCGGGGTACATGTCTTCTACGAGCAGTACTTC,CASSLAGVHVFYEQYF
TRBV7-2,-,-,TRBJ1-6,TGTGCCAGCAGCTCCAGAACCACAGGGTATAATTCACCCCTCCACTTT,CASSSRTTGYNSPLHF